What follows are 14 T cell receptor beta chains derived from one specimen sequenced in a study of PD-L1 blockade in urothelial cancer. Data came from immunoSEQ multiplex PCR; TCRdb stores just in-frame clones and leaves some out. The sample has fewer than 50,000 clones, around 79% seen once. Time point reported: pretreatment peripheral blood. The specimen was PBMCs, collected around atezolizumab (anti-PD-L1) treatment. The source of these receptors is a man in his 70s with urothelial cancer.

The rearrangement joins TRBV25-1 to TRBJ2-1; maybe TRBD2 (5 bases). The germline V gene has CDR1 MGHDK and CDR2 SYGVNS. This CDR3 spans 14 amino acids. Trimming left V 4 bases short and J 5 bases short, with 12 bases between. The CDR3 is CASSVPGSDNEQFF. The CDR3, as DNA: TGTGCCAGCAGTGTCCCGGGGTCTGACAATGAGCAGTTCTTC.

The chain couples TRBV4-1 to TRBJ1-3, with 8 positions matching TRBD1. The CDR3 runs to 15 residues. The ends lost 3 bases at V and 0 bases at J; junction bases unmatched: 1. Germline V gene sequence: CDR1 MGHRA, CDR2 YSYEKL. The chain's CDR3 is CASSQGQASGNTIYF. Written as DNA, the CDR3 is TGCGCCAGCAGCCAGGGACAGGCCTCTGGAAACACCATATATTTT.

The gene calls are TRBV19 and TRBJ2-7, with D hard to call. Trimming removed 6 bases from V and 3 bases from J, with 12 bases in between. Germline assignment: CDR1 LNHDA and CDR2 SQIVND (reference sequence). There are 13 residues in the CDR3. The CDR3 spells CASSPSGFYEQYF. In DNA form, the CDR3 reads TGTGCCAGTAGCCCTTCAGGTTTCTACGAGCAGTACTTC. The full variable domain, its missing parts supplied by reference TRBV19 and TRBJ2-7, is DGGITQSPKYLFRKEGQNVTLSCEQNLNHDAMYWYRQDPGQGLRLIYYSQIVNDFQKGDIAEGYSVSREKKESFPLTVTSAQKNPTAFYLCASSPSGFYEQYFGPGTRLTVT.

The chain couples TRBV28 to TRBJ2-3, with a tentative D call TRBD1 (6 bases). V lost 5 bases, J lost 6 bases, and 15 bases lay in between. This CDR3 region has 14 residues. The germline V gene encodes CDR1 MDHEN and CDR2 SYDVKM. CDR3 coding DNA: TGTGCCAGCAGTGGGACACAAGAGGGGGATACGCAGTATTTT. Protein product: CASSGTQEGDTQYF.

This clone qualifies as medium-sized. The rearrangement joins TRBV6-1 to TRBJ2-3, with TRBD1 matching 7 bases. With V trimmed by 4 bases and J by 1 base, 8 bases remained unmatched. Germline CDR1 is MNHNS and CDR2 is SASEGT. The CDR3 spans 16 residues. The CDR3 loop reads CASSGWETGGTDTQYF. The CDR3 DNA sequence: TGTGCCAGCAGTGGTTGGGAAACAGGGGGCACAGATACGCAGTATTTT.

The rearrangement joins TRBV11-2 to TRBJ2-7, with D unresolved. V lost 4 bases, J lost 7 bases, and 23 bases lay in between. The germline CDR1 and CDR2 sequences are SGHAT and FQNNGV. This CDR3 is built from 16 residues. This chain's CDR3 is CASSSLRLAHPGEQYF. The CDR3 nucleotides are TGTGCCAGCAGCTCGCTCCGACTGGCACATCCTGGGGAGCAGTACTTC.

This chain connects TRBV14 to TRBJ1-2; weak D call: TRBD1 (5 bases). Trimming pared 0 bases from V and 0 bases from J, leaving 11 bases between. Per germline, CDR1 SGHDN and CDR2 FVKESK. The CDR3 loop spans 16 amino acids. CDR3 coding DNA: TGTGCCAGCAGCCAAGATCCGACAGTAGCTAACTATGGCTACACCTTC. Translating gives CASSQDPTVANYGYTF.

The CDR3 DNA is TGTGCCAGCAGCCGATTTGGGGGCGGGGGAGTTGAAAAACTGTTTTTT. It codes for CASSRFGGGGVEKLFF. The rearrangement uses TRBV5-4 and TRBJ1-4, with D possibly matching TRBD1 (6 bases). This CDR3 spans 16 amino acids. Trimming cost V 4 bases and J 7 bases, with 20 bases left between them. CDR1 and CDR2 from the germline V gene are SGHNT and YYREEE (reference sequence).

This clone was observed a single time. The chain has TRBV19 and TRBJ2-5; TRBD1 might be the D (6 bases). V was clipped by 4 bases and J by 5 bases, with 11 bases between them. The CDR3 totals 13 residues. Germline V gene sequence: CDR1 LNHDA, CDR2 SQIVND (reference sequence). CDR3 sequence reads: CASSTGTRETQYF. The CDR3 region has the DNA TGTGCCAGTAGTACCGGGACAAGGGAGACCCAGTACTTC.

This chain links TRBV5-4 with TRBJ1-1; a weak D match, TRBD1 (6 bases). Trimming took off 5 bases at V and 3 bases at J, with 14 bases between the two ends. Germline V lookup: CDR1 SGHNT, CDR2 YYREEE (reference sequence). This CDR3 contains 14 residues. The CDR3 DNA reads TGTGCCAGCAGAGGGGGGGGGAGGGACACTGAAGCTTTCTTT. It specifies CASRGGGRDTEAFF.

CDR3 bases: TGTGCCAGCAGCTTGGGTTCGACTAGCGGGAGGGTAGAGACCCAGTACTTC. Encoded protein: CASSLGSTSGRVETQYF. The chain employs TRBV5-4 and TRBJ2-5; 14 bases map to TRBD2. The V segment lost 0 bases and the J segment 4 bases; nucleotides outside the gene matches: 5. Per the germline V gene, CDR1 is SGHNT and CDR2 is YYREEE (reference sequence). The CDR3 length is 17 residues.

This chain links TRBV6-4 with TRBJ2-3; D is possibly TRBD1 (5 bases). CDR1 and CDR2 from the germline V gene are MRHNA and SNTAGT. V lost 10 bases to trimming and J lost 2 bases, with 16 bases between them. The CDR3 contains 14 residues. As DNA, the CDR3 is TGTGCCAAAAACTTGACAGCCGTCACAGATACGCAGTATTTT. Its translation is CAKNLTAVTDTQYF.

The chain employs TRBV28 and TRBJ1-5; D remains ambiguous. Germline V lookup: CDR1 MDHEN, CDR2 SYDVKM. The CDR3 has 17 amino acids. V was pared by 3 bases and J by 2 bases, with 17 bases between. The CDR3 DNA is TGTGCCAGCAGTTTCCTGACTTTTGGCTATGGCAATCAGCCCCAGCATTTT. It yields the protein CASSFLTFGYGNQPQHF.

Turning to this clone: Other DNA sequences in the same sample also yield this CDR3. The rearrangement uses TRBV6-5 and TRBJ2-3; TRBD1 matches at 7 bases. CDR1 and CDR2 (germline): MNHEY, SVGAGI. With 4 bases clipped from V and 3 bases from J, the junction kept 7 bases outside the gene matches. CDR3 length: 15 residues. CDR3: CASSSNGRGTDTQYF. In DNA, the CDR3 is TGTGCCAGCAGTTCCAACGGCAGGGGGACAGATACGCAGTATTTT.